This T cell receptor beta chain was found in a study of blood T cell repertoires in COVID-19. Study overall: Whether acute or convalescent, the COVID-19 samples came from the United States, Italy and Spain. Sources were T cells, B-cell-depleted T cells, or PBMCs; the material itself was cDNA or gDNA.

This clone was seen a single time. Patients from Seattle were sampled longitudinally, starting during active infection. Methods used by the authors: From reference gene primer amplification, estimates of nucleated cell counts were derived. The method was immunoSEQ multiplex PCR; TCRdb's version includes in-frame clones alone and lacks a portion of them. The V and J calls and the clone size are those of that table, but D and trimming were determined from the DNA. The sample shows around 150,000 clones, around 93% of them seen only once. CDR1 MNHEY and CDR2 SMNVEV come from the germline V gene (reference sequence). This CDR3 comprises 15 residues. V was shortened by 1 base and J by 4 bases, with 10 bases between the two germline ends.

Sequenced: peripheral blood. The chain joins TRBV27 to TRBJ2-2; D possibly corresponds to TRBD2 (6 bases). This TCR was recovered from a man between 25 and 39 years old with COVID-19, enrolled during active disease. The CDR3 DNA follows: TGTGCCAGCAGTTTATTGGGGGGTCGCACCGGGGAGCTGTTTTTT. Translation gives CASSLLGGRTGELFF.